These 28 T cell receptor beta chains were all obtained from the same sample, sequenced in a study of OX40 agonist ivuxolimab in advanced cancers. Only in-frame clones appear in the TCRdb table, and some are missing; sequencing was by immunoSEQ multiplex PCR. The sample has 50,000 or so clones, 90% to 95% seen once. The source material was CD4+ or CD8+ T cells sorted from blood, sampled in a trial of the OX40 agonist ivuxolimab. All receptors come from an adult with an advanced solid tumor such as melanoma, head and neck, liver or kidney cancer.

V usage is TRBV6-5 and J usage is TRBJ1-2, with D unresolved. This CDR3 is 14 amino acids long. V was trimmed by 4 bases and J by 6 bases, leaving 15 bases between them. Per the germline V gene, CDR1 is MNHEY and CDR2 is SVGAGI. The CDR3 spells CASSSVRKVDGYTF. CDR3 nucleotides: TGTGCCAGCAGTTCGGTCAGGAAGGTTGATGGCTACACCTTC.

The chain uses TRBV2 and TRBJ2-7, with D perhaps assigned TRBD1 or TRBD2 (5 bases each). V lost 5 bases, J lost 2 bases, and 13 bases lay in between. Germline CDR1 is SNHLY and CDR2 is FYNNEI. The CDR3 loop spans 14 amino acids. CDR3 nucleotides: TGTGCCAGCAGTACCGGGACGCGTGCCTACGAGCAGTACTTC. As protein: CASSTGTRAYEQYF.

The rearrangement uses TRBV7-9 and TRBJ2-7, with 9 bases matching TRBD1. CDR1 SEHNR and CDR2 FQNEAQ come from the germline V gene (reference sequence). J lost 6 bases, V lost 2 bases, and 14 bases had no gene match. The CDR3 sequence is 17 residues long. As DNA, the CDR3 is TGTGCCAGCAGCTTAACCGGCGGGACAGGGTGGACGGGCGAGCAGTACTTC. Amino acid sequence: CASSLTGGTGWTGEQYF.

V is TRBV2 and J is TRBJ1-2; tentatively, D is TRBD1 (6 bases). This CDR3 is built from 12 residues. Per germline, CDR1 SNHLY and CDR2 FYNNEI. Trimming shortened V by 3 bases and J by 8 bases, and 10 bases separated the two germline ends. The CDR3 coding sequence is TGTGCCAGCAGTGATCGTGGGGGCGGCTACACCTTC. As protein: CASSDRGGGYTF.

The CDR3 DNA reads TGTGCCAGCAGTCTCGGGACTAGCGGGGTTGTCTACAATGAGCAGTTCTTC. This translates into CASSLGTSGVVYNEQFF. J is TRBJ2-1 and V is TRBV27; 13 bases map to TRBD2. The CDR3 spans 17 residues. J was trimmed by 3 bases and V by 5 bases; bases with no gene match: 7. Germline V gene lookup returns CDR1 MNHEY and CDR2 SMNVEV (reference sequence).

This clone has a single count. The V and J genes are TRBV11-2 and TRBJ2-3, with D perhaps TRBD2 (6 bases). The CDR3 runs 13 residues. V was trimmed by 8 bases and J by 1 base, leaving 10 bases between them. Looked up from germline, CDR1 is SGHAT and CDR2 is FQNNGV. The CDR3 loop reads CASFWGGTDTQYF. The CDR3 DNA is TGTGCCAGCTTTTGGGGGGGCACAGATACGCAGTATTTT. Full variable domain (missing parts from reference TRBV11-2 and TRBJ2-3): EAGVAQSPRYKIIEKRQSVAFWCNPISGHATLYWYQQILGQGPKLLIQFQNNGVVDDSQLPKDRFSAERLKGVDSTLKIQPAKLEDSAVYLCASFWGGTDTQYFGPGTRLTVL.

The V gene is TRBV9, the J gene TRBJ2-1, with TRBD2 as a possible D gene (5 bases). This CDR3 is built from 12 residues. Trimming stripped 0 bases from V and 8 bases from J, with 6 bases between. Looked up from germline, CDR1 is SGDLS and CDR2 is YYNGEE. This CDR3 is CASSVGEYEQFF. In DNA, the CDR3 is TGTGCCAGCAGCGTAGGGGAGTATGAGCAGTTCTTC.

This clone showed up just once. The chain uses TRBV28 and TRBJ2-2; D is unresolved. V was cut by 1 base and J by 6 bases, with 15 bases left in between. Germline V CDR1 and CDR2: MDHEN, SYDVKM. The length of the CDR3 is 16 residues. CDR3 sequence (DNA): TGTGCCAGCAGTTTATATGGGCCCCCTTCCTCCGGGGAGCTGTTTTTT. Protein sequence: CASSLYGPPSSGELFF.

This clone was detected only once. The chain uses TRBV7-2 and TRBJ2-7, with D perhaps TRBD2 (6 bases). This CDR3 has 17 amino acids. The germline gives CDR1 SGHTA, CDR2 FQGNSA. Trimming shortened V by 5 bases and J by 3 bases, and 23 bases separated the two germline ends. CDR3 sequence reads: CASSRTAGHNSFYEQYF. In nucleotides, the CDR3 is TGTGCCAGCAGCCGCACTGCGGGGCACAACTCTTTCTACGAGCAGTACTTC.

The chain links TRBV9 to TRBJ2-5; 7 bases fit TRBD1. The CDR3 has 14 amino acids. Germline V gene data show CDR1 as SGDLS and CDR2 as YYNGEE. The V gene end was trimmed by 2 bases and the J gene end by 5 bases; junction bases not matched to a gene: 6. The CDR3 loop reads CASSVTGVLETQYF. CDR3 coding DNA: TGTGCCAGCAGCGTCACAGGGGTTTTGGAGACCCAGTACTTC.

The CDR3 loop is CASTLAGGWNGELFF. The CDR3, as DNA: TGTGCCAGCACCCTAGCGGGAGGGTGGAACGGGGAGCTGTTTTTT. The rearrangement joins TRBV27 to TRBJ2-2, with TRBD2 matching over 12 bases. The junction had 7 bases not matched to a gene; V was cut back by 7 bases and J by 7 bases. The CDR3 consists of 15 residues. CDR1 and CDR2 (germline): MNHEY, SMNVEV (reference sequence).

J is TRBJ1-4 and V is TRBV25-1; D is unclear. The germline V gene has CDR1 MGHDK and CDR2 SYGVNS. This CDR3 region has 15 residues. Trimming pared 5 bases from V and 0 bases from J, leaving 10 bases between. The CDR3 nucleotides read TGTGCCAGCAGTTCCCGCAGAGCAACTAATGAAAAACTGTTTTTT. This codes for CASSSRRATNEKLFF.

The chain joins TRBV5-6 to TRBJ2-7, with TRBD1 as a possible D gene (6 bases). CDR3 length equals 13 residues. V was shortened by 3 bases and J by 2 bases, with 9 bases between the two germline ends. Germline CDR1 and CDR2: SGHDT and YYEEEE. CDR3 sequence reads: CASSWDNTYEQYF. The CDR3 region has the DNA TGTGCCAGCAGCTGGGACAATACCTACGAGCAGTACTTC.

The chain is built from TRBV29-1 and TRBJ1-4, with D uncertain. CDR1 SQVTM and CDR2 ANQGSEA come from the germline V gene. The CDR3 loop spans 12 amino acids. The V and J ends lost 4 bases and 3 bases respectively, with 6 bases between them. The CDR3 nucleotides are TGCAGCGTTGGGACCCCTAATGAAAAACTGTTTTTT. This gives the protein CSVGTPNEKLFF.

This clone was recorded only once. The chain employs TRBV27 and TRBJ2-7; D gene ambiguous. The V end was cut by 3 bases, the J end by 2 bases, with 11 bases between. The CDR3 totals 14 residues. CDR1 is MNHEY, CDR2 SMNVEV, per germline (reference sequence). The CDR3 protein is CASSFIGPTYEQYF. CDR3 nucleotides: TGTGCCAGCAGTTTCATAGGGCCGACCTACGAGCAGTACTTC.

For the CDR3, the DNA is TGTGCCAGCAGTGACTCGTTGAACACTGAAGCTTTCTTT. This sequence encodes CASSDSLNTEAFF. The chain joins TRBV6-4 to TRBJ1-1, with unresolved D. Germline V lookup: CDR1 MRHNA, CDR2 SNTAGT. The CDR3 contains 13 residues. Between the trimmed V and J ends, which lost 0 bases and 0 bases, there was a span of 2 bases.

The V call is TRBV5-8, the J call TRBJ2-1; the match to TRBD2 covers 10 bases. Germline CDR1 SGHTS, CDR2 YDEGEE. V shed 2 bases and J 8 bases; nucleotides not matched to a gene: 13. There are 17 residues in the CDR3. CDR3: CASSFLLGLAAEYEQFF. CDR3 nucleotide sequence: TGTGCCAGCAGCTTTCTCCTCGGACTAGCGGCGGAGTATGAGCAGTTCTTC.

The chain combines TRBV27 with TRBJ2-2, with no clear D. Trimming cost V 4 bases and J 6 bases, with 15 bases left between them. The germline V gene has CDR1 MNHEY and CDR2 SMNVEV (reference sequence). CDR3 length: 15 residues. The DNA of the CDR3 is TGTGCCAGCAGTTCTCTCCAAGGCTGGGCCGGGGAGCTGTTTTTT. As protein: CASSSLQGWAGELFF.

This chain joins TRBV10-2 and TRBJ1-1; the match to TRBD1 covers 8 bases. From germline, CDR1 is WSHSY and CDR2 SAAADI. The CDR3 runs 14 residues. V lost 3 bases and J lost 3; bases outside the gene matches: 3. In nucleotides, the CDR3 is TGCGCCAGCAGTGAACAGGGGGGCTACACTGAAGCTTTCTTT. It yields the protein CASSEQGGYTEAFF.

V and J are TRBV6-5 and TRBJ1-2, with 9 nucleotides matching TRBD1. Germline V gene lookup returns CDR1 MNHEY and CDR2 SVGAGI. The CDR3 has 15 amino acids. V trimming: 0 bases; J trimming: 7 bases; junction bases outside the gene matches: 6. As DNA, the CDR3 is TGTGCCAGCAGTTACTCGGGGGACAGGGTCGGTGGCTACACCTTC. This translates into CASSYSGDRVGGYTF.

The chain carries TRBV27 and TRBJ2-3, with D perhaps matching TRBD1 (5 bases). V was trimmed by 1 base and J by 2 bases, leaving 10 bases between them. There are 15 residues in the CDR3. Germline assignment: CDR1 MNHEY and CDR2 SMNVEV (reference sequence). The CDR3 reads CASSLLQVNTDTQYF. In DNA, the CDR3 is TGTGCCAGCAGTTTATTACAGGTGAACACAGATACGCAGTATTTT.

The chain uses TRBV7-9 and TRBJ2-7, with TRBD1 matching 9 bases. The CDR3 is 17 amino acids. The V gene's germline CDR1 is SEHNR and CDR2 FQNEAQ (reference sequence). Trimming at V came to 5 bases and at J to 0 bases, leaving 11 bases not matched to a gene. CDR3: CASSPAPWDRASYEQYF. In nucleotides, the CDR3 is TGTGCCAGCAGCCCCGCTCCGTGGGACAGGGCCTCCTACGAGCAGTACTTC.

Written as DNA, the CDR3 is TGCAGCGTTCGGACTAGCGGGAACAATGTAGGCTCCTACAATGAGCAGTTCTTC. It yields the protein CSVRTSGNNVGSYNEQFF. The chain links TRBV29-1 to TRBJ2-1, with 12 bases aligning to TRBD2. The CDR3 runs 18 residues. Germline CDR1 is SQVTM and CDR2 is ANQGSEA. The V and J ends lost 5 bases and 0 bases, in that order; junction bases with no gene match: 11.

V and J are TRBV5-6 and TRBJ1-1, with D perhaps matching TRBD1 (5 bases). Looked up from germline, CDR1 is SGHDT and CDR2 is YYEEEE. V gave up 2 bases and J gave up 4 bases, with 9 bases separating them. The CDR3 is made up of 13 amino acids. CDR3 residues: CASSLQAFTEAFF. DNA for the CDR3: TGTGCCAGCAGCTTACAGGCCTTCACTGAAGCTTTCTTT.

The rearrangement uses TRBV11-2 and TRBJ2-5, with 10 bases fitting TRBD1. Trimming cost V 1 base and J 1 base; bases outside gene matches: 6. There are 17 residues in the CDR3. Germline V gives CDR1 SGHAT, CDR2 FQNNGV. The CDR3 here is CASSLGQGAKAQETQYF. The CDR3 coding sequence is TGTGCCAGCAGCTTAGGACAGGGGGCGAAAGCCCAAGAGACCCAGTACTTC.

The J gene is TRBJ2-1, the V gene TRBV27; D is perhaps TRBD2 (5 bases). Germline-derived CDR1 and CDR2 are MNHEY and SMNVEV (reference sequence). Deletions cut 8 bases from V and 2 bases from J, with 13 bases between. This CDR3 is built from 14 residues. The CDR3 nucleotides are TGTGCCAGCCGGGCGGGTGGGGCCTACAATGAGCAGTTCTTC. Protein product: CASRAGGAYNEQFF.

DNA of the CDR3: TGTGCCAGCAGCGCTCAGGGCGGAGGGTACGAGCAGTACTTC. Translating it yields CASSAQGGGYEQYF. The chain is built from TRBV9 and TRBJ2-7; the D gene is possibly TRBD2 (6 bases). The CDR3 is 14 residues long. The germline V gene encodes CDR1 SGDLS and CDR2 YYNGEE. V was cut by 3 bases and J by 4 bases, with 14 bases left in between.

The chain is built from TRBV4-1 and TRBJ2-7; 10 nucleotides agree with TRBD1. The CDR3 has 15 residues. Germline CDR1 is MGHRA and CDR2 is YSYEKL. J was trimmed by 6 bases and V by 1 base; bases with no gene match: 6. DNA for the CDR3: TGCGCCAGCAGCCAAGGAGGACAGGGGGGTTTCGAGCAGTACTTC. Its translation is CASSQGGQGGFEQYF.